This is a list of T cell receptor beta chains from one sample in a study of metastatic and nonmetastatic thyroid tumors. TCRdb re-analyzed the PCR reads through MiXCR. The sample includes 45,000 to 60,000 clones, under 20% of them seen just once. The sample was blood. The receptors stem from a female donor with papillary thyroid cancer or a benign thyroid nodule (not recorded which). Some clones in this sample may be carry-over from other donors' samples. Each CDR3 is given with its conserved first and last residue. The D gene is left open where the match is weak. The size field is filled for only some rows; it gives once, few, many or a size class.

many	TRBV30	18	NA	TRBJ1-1	TGTGCCTGGAGTGTACTCCGGGACACGTATGAGGTGAACACTGAAGCTTTCTTT	CAWSVLRDTYEVNTEAFF
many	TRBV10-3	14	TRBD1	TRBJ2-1	TGTGCCATCGGGGACAGGGGAGGGGACAATGAGCAGTTCTTC	CAIGDRGGDNEQFF
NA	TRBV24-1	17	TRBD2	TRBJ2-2	TGTGCCACCAGTGACCCTGGTACTAGCGCGAGGGACGGGGAGCTGTTTTTT	CATSDPGTSARDGELFF
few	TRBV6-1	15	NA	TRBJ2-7	TGTGCCAGCAGTGGTCTATCTTCCCCGAGCTACGATCAGTACTTC	CASSGLSSPSYDQYF
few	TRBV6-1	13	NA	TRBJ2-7	TGTGCCAGCAGAGTTACAGGGATCACCGATCAGTACTTC	CASRVTGITDQYF
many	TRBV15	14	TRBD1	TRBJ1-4	TGTGCCACCAGCAACGACAGGGTCGTTGAAAAACTGTTTTTT	CATSNDRVVEKLFF
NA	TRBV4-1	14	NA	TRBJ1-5	TGCGCCAGCAGCCAAGTTCTAGGGCACCAGCCCCAGCATTTT	CASSQVLGHQPQHF
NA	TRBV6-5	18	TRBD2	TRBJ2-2	TGTTCCAGCATTTACGAAATGACTGGACTAGCGGGAGGCGGGGAGCTGTTTTTT	CSSIYEMTGLAGGGELFF
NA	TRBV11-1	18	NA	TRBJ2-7	TGTGCCAGCAGCCCTCACGGACTACCAGGGATGATCTCCTACGAGCAGTACTTC	CASSPHGLPGMISYEQYF
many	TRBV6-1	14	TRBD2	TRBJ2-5	TGTGCCAGCAGTGCGACTAGCGATCTCCAGACCCAGTACTTC	CASSATSDLQTQYF
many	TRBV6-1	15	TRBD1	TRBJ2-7	TGTGCCAGCAGCGGACCGGGACAGGGGACCCCCTGGCAGTACTTC	CASSGPGQGTPWQYF
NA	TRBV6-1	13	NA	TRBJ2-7	TGTGCCAGCAAGCTTGTACAGGGTGACGAGCAGTACTTC	CASKLVQGDEQYF
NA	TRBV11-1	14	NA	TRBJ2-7	TGTGCCAGCAGCTTTTCAGGGGTTGGCTACGAGCAGTACTTC	CASSFSGVGYEQYF
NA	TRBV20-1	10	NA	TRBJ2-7	TGCAGTGCTACCAGTCTTGGGCAGTACTTC	CSATSLGQYF
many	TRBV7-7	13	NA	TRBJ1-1	TGTGCTAGCAGTGTTTACCTATCACGACAGGCTTTCTTT	CASSVYLSRQAFF
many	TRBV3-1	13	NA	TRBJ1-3	TGTGCCAGCAGCCACCCACCTGGGAACACCATATATTTT	CASSHPPGNTIYF
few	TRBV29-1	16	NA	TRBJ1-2	TGCAGCGTTGGTGGGGCAGTACGAAGGTCTAACTATGGCTACACCTTC	CSVGGAVRRSNYGYTF
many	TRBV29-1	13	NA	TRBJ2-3	TGCAGCGTTTTAGCGGACGGCACAGATACGCAGTATTTT	CSVLADGTDTQYF
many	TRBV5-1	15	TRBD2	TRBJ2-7	TGCGCCAGCAGCTCGGGCCTAGCGGGAGTCTACGAGCAGTACTTC	CASSSGLAGVYEQYF
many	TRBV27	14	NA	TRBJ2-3	TGTGCCAGCACCCTTAACAGGGACACAGATACGCAGTATTTT	CASTLNRDTDTQYF
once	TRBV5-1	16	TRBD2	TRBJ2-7	TGCGCCAGCAGCGGGGGACTAGCGGGAGGGCCTCACGAGCAGTACTTC	CASSGGLAGGPHEQYF
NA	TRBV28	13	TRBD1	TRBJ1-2	TGTGCCAGCAGCCTCCAGGGGGCTTTTGTCTACACCTTC	CASSLQGAFVYTF
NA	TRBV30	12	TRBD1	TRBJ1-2	TGTGCCTGGAGTAAAGGGACAGAAGGCTACACCTTC	CAWSKGTEGYTF
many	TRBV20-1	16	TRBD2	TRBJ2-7	TGCAGTGCTAGTGTTTCATTCGGAAGCGGGATAGGTTCGCAGTACTTC	CSASVSFGSGIGSQYF
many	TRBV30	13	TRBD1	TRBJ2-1	TGTGCCTGGAGGGACAGGGCCCTAGGATCACAGTTCTTC	CAWRDRALGSQFF
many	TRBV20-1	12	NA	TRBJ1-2	TGCAGTGCTATGGACAGACCCTATGGCTACACCTTC	CSAMDRPYGYTF
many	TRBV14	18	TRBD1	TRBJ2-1	TGTGCCAGCAGCCAAGAAGGGCACAGGGGGAGCTCCTACAATGAGCAGTTCTTC	CASSQEGHRGSSYNEQFF
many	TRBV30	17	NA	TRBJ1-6	TGTGCCTGGAGTGTATCTGGGGGGTTCACCTATAATTCACCCCTCCACTTT	CAWSVSGGFTYNSPLHF
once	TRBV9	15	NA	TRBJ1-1	TGTGCCAGCACCCTGTGGTGTCAAATGAACACTGAAGCTTTCTTT	CASTLWCQMNTEAFF
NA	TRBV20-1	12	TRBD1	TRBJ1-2	TGCAGCCTGGTACAGGGGGCAGGTGTCTACACCTTC	CSLVQGAGVYTF
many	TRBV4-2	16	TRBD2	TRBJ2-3	TGTGCCAGCAGCCAAGAGGCTAGCGGGAGTTGGGATACGCAGTATTTT	CASSQEASGSWDTQYF
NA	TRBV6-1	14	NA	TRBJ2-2	TGTGCCAGCAGTACGTGCGGAGAGACCGTGGAGCTGTTTTTT	CASSTCGETVELFF
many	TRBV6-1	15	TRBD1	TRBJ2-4	TGTGCCAGCAGACCGCCGGGGAGAGGGGGCTACATTCAGTACTTC	CASRPPGRGGYIQYF
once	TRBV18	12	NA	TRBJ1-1	TGTGCCAGCTCACTTGGGGGGGCTGAAGCTTTCTTT	CASSLGGAEAFF
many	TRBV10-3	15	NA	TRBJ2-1	TGTGCCATCGCCGAAGGGACCACCTCCTACAATGAGCAGTTCTTC	CAIAEGTTSYNEQFF
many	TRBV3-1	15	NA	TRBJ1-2	TGTGCCAGCAGCCGGTCGGACAGTCCTAACTATGGCTACACCTTC	CASSRSDSPNYGYTF
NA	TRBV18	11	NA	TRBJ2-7	TGTGCCAGCTCGACAGATTACGAGCAGTACTTC	CASSTDYEQYF
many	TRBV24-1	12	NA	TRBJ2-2	TGTGCCACCAGACAGAACACCGGGGAGCTGTTTTTT	CATRQNTGELFF
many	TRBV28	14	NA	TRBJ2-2	TGTGCCAGCAGCCCGGGACTGCACACCGGGGAGCTGTTTTTT	CASSPGLHTGELFF
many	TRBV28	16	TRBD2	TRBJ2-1	TGTGCCAGCAGGCGGACTAGCGGGACTTGGTACAATGAGCAGTTCTTC	CASRRTSGTWYNEQFF
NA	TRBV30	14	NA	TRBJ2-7	TGTGCTTGGAGTGTAGGACAGTGGGCCGTGGAGCAGTACTTC	CAWSVGQWAVEQYF
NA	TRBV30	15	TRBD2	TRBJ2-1	TGTGCCTGGATTTTTAGCGGGGGGACCAGGTCCGGGCAGTTCTTC	CAWIFSGGTRSGQFF
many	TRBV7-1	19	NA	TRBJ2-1	TGTGCCAGCAGCTCCGCCATAAGGGACAACACCCTAAGACACAATGAGCAGTTCTTC	CASSSAIRDNTLRHNEQFF
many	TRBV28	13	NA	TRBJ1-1	TGTGCCAGCAGTTTTAATCAGGACACTGAAGCTTTCTTT	CASSFNQDTEAFF
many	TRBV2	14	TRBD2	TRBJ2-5	TGTGCCAGCCGTAGGCCTAGCGGGCAAGAGACCCAGTACTTC	CASRRPSGQETQYF
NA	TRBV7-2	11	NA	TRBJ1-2	TGTGCCAGCACGGACAGCCGCGGCTACACCTTC	CASTDSRGYTF
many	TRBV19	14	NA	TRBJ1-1	TGTGCCAGTAGTATAGATCTCCGGAACACTGAAGCTTTCTTT	CASSIDLRNTEAFF
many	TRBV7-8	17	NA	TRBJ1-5	TGTGCCAGCAGCTTAGCGCGTCTGGGTGTCGGCAATCAGCCCCAGCATTTT	CASSLARLGVGNQPQHF
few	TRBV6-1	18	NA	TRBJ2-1	TGTGCCAGCAGTGAGCCCCAGCGGTATTTGGCCCAGAAGCATGAGCAGTTCTTC	CASSEPQRYLAQKHEQFF
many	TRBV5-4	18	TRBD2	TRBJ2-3	TGTGCCAGCAGCCCACTCGCTAGCGGGCCTATAAGCACAGATACGCAGTATTTT	CASSPLASGPISTDTQYF
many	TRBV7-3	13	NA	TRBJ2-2	TGTGCCAGCAGCTTATTAGGTTCCGGGGAGCTGTTTTTT	CASSLLGSGELFF
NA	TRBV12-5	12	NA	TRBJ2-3	TGTGCTAGTGGTCCAGGCACAGATACGCAGTATTTT	CASGPGTDTQYF
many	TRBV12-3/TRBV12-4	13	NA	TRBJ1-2	TGTGCCAGCAGTTTAATGGCTACCGATGGCTACACCTTC	CASSLMATDGYTF
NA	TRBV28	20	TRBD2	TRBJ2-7	TGTGCCAGCAGTTTACCCGATCCGGGACTAGCGGGAGCAGTTTCATACGAGCAGTATTTC	CASSLPDPGLAGAVSYEQYF
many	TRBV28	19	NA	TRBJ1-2	TGTGCCAGCAGTCGGCCCTCAGGGGTAACGGACTATTGGAACTATGGCTACACCTTC	CASSRPSGVTDYWNYGYTF
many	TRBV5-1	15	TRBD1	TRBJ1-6	TGCGCCAGCAGCTTGGTAGGGACAGCCAATTCACCCCTCCACTTT	CASSLVGTANSPLHF
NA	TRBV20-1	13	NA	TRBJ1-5	TGCAGTGCTAGTGGACGTGAAAATCAGCCCCAGCATTTT	CSASGRENQPQHF
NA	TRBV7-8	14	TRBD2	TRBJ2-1	TGTGCCAGCAGCTTAACTAGCGGGAATGGTAAGCAGTTCTTC	CASSLTSGNGKQFF
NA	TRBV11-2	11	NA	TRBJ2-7	TGTGCCAGCAGCATATCCTACGAGCAGTACTTC	CASSISYEQYF